This T cell receptor beta chain was identified in a study of T-cell reconstitution after alpha-beta-depleted transplantation in children. To note about this clonotype: What it recognizes is unknown.

Researchers prepared the TCRbeta library using unique molecular identifiers, the study reports. TCRdb re-analysed the PCR reads in MiXCR, keeping a single row per CDR3 protein. This table holds about 610,000 distinct CDR3 sequences, roughly 27% found once. Notes on the study in general: Several hundred rapidly expanded clones from non-depleted graft cells reportedly supplied alpha-beta T cells about two months post-transplant.

The specimen was PBMCs, collected before TCRalphabeta/CD19-depleted stem cell transplant. The clonotype originates from a boy younger than two with Wiskott-Aldrich syndrome, due to receive a stem cell transplant.

This CDR3 reads CSASLGGVNTEAFF. CDR3 in DNA: TGCAGTGCTAGTTTAGGGGGCGTGAACACTGAAGCTTTCTTT. The gene calls are TRBV20-1 and TRBJ1-1; the match to TRBD1 covers 7 bases. The CDR3 runs to 14 residues. Germline-derived CDR1 and CDR2 are DFQATT and SNEGSKA (reference sequence). The V and J ends lost 3 bases and 0 bases, in that order; junction bases with no gene match: 4.